This T cell receptor beta chain emerged from a study of pediatric ulcerative colitis. The germline V gene encodes CDR1 SGHNT and CDR2 YYREEE (reference sequence). CDR3 length: 16 residues. V trimming: 5 bases; J trimming: 0 bases; junction bases outside the gene matches: 11. The assay was immunoSEQ multiplex PCR, and TCRdb's table has in-frame clones only and misses some. The table records roughly 64,000 clones, roughly nine tenths of them present only once. Specimen: blood. This receptor was taken from a boy younger than 18 with severe ulcerative colitis. The genes are TRBV5-4 and TRBJ2-7; 7 bases are shared with TRBD1. The CDR3 bases are TGTGCCAGCAGACCCATGGGGGACAGTTTCTCCTACGAGCAGTACTTC. Translation gives CASRPMGDSFSYEQYF.